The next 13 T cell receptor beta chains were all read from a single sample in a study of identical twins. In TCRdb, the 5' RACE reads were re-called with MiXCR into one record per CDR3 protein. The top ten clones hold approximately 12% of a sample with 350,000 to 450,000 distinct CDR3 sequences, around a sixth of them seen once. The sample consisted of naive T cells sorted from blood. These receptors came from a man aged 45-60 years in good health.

This chain's CDR3 is CASRPRPNRSYEQYF. As DNA, the CDR3 is TGTGCCAGCAGGCCCCGACCGAACCGCTCCTACGAGCAGTACTTC. The chain recombines TRBV21-1 with TRBJ2-7; the table assigns TRBD1, which was not confirmed against the DNA. TRBV21-1 is a known pseudogene. The CDR3 contains 15 residues.

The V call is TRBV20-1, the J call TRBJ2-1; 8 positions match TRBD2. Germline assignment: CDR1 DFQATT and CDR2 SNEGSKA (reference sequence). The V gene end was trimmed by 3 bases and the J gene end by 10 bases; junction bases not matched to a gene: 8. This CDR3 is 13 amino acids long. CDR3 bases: TGCAGTGCTAGCCTCCACAGACTAGCGGAGCAGTTCTTC. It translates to CSASLHRLAEQFF.

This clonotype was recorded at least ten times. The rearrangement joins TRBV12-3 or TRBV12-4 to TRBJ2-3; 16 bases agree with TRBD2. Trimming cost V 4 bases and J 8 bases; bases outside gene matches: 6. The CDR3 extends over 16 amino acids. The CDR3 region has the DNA TGTGCCAGCAGTTCGGGACTAGCGGGGGGGAAGGGTACGCAGTATTTT. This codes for CASSSGLAGGKGTQYF.

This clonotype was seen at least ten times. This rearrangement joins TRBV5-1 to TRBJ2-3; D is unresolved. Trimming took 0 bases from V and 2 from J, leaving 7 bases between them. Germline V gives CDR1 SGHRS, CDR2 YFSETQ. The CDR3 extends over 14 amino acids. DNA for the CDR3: TGCGCCAGCAGCTTGGACCGACCCACAGATACGCAGTATTTT. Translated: CASSLDRPTDTQYF.

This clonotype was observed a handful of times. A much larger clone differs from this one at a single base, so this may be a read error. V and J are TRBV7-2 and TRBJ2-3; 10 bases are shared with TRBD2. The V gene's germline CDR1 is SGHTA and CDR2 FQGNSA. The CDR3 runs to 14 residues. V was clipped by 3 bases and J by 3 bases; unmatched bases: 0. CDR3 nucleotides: TGTGCCAGCAGCTTTAGCGGGAGGACAGATACGCAGTATTTT. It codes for CASSFSGRTDTQYF.

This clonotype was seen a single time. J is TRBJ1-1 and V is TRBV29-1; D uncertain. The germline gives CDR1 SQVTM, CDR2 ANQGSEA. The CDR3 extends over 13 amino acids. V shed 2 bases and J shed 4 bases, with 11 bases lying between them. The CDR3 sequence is CSVESVGATEAFF. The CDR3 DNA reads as TGCAGCGTTGAATCTGTCGGAGCCACTGAAGCTTTCTTT.

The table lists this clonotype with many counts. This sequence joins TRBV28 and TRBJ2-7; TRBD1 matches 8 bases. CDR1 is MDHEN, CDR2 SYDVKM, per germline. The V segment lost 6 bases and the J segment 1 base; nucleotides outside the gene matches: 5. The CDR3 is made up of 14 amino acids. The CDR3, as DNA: TGTGCCAGCAGGCGCGACAGGGGATCCTACGAGCAGTACTTC. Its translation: CASRRDRGSYEQYF.

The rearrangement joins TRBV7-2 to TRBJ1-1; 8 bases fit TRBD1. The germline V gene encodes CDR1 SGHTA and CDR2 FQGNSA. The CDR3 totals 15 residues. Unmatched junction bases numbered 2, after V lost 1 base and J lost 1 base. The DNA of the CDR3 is TGTGCCAGCAGCTTAGATCAGGGGGCGAACACTGAAGCTTTCTTT. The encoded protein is CASSLDQGANTEAFF.

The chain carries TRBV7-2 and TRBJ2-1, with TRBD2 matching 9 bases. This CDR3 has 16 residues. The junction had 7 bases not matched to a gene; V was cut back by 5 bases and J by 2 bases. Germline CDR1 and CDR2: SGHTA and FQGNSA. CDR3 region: CASSLIAGETYNEQFF. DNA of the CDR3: TGTGCCAGCAGCCTTATAGCGGGAGAAACCTACAATGAGCAGTTCTTC.

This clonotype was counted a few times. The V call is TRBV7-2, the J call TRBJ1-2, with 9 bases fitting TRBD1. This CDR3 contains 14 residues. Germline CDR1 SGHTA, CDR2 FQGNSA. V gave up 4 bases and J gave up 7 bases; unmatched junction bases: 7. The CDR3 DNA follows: TGTGCCAGCAGCTCGCTGACAGGGGGGGGTGGCTACACCTTC. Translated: CASSSLTGGGGYTF.

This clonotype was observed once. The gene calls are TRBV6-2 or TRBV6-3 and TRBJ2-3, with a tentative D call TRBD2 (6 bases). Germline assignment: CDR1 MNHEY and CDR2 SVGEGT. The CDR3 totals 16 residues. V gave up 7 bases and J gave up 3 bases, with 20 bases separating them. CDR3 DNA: TGTGCCAGCAATAAACGGGGGAACGGCTTGACAGATACGCAGTATTTT. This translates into CASNKRGNGLTDTQYF.

In nucleotides, the CDR3 is TGTGCCAGCAGAAACAGGGGGATGAACACTGAAGCTTTCTTT. This sequence encodes CASRNRGMNTEAFF. J is TRBJ1-1 and V is TRBV12-3 or TRBV12-4; 8 nucleotides line up with TRBD1. The CDR3 is made up of 14 amino acids. The V gene end was trimmed by 6 bases and the J gene end by 0 bases; junction bases not matched to a gene: 3.

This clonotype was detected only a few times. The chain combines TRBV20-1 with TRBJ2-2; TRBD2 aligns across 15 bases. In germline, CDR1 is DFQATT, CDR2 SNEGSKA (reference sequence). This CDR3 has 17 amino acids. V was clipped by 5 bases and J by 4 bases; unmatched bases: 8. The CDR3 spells CSALGTSGRSGTGELFF. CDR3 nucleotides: TGCAGTGCTCTCGGGACTAGCGGGAGGTCAGGCACCGGGGAGCTGTTTTTT.